A selection of T cell receptor beta chains follows, all from one sample in a study of Ad26.COV2.S vaccination and SARS-CoV-2 variants. The method was immunoSEQ multiplex PCR; TCRdb's version includes in-frame clones alone and lacks a portion of them. The table shows about 350,000 clones, with roughly 89% occurring only once. The sample was peripheral blood, taken in a trial of Ad26.COV2.S vaccine versus placebo. The receptors stem from a person between 18 and 60 years old who received the Ad26.COV2.S COVID-19 vaccine or a placebo. CDR3s include the opening cysteine and the closing phenylalanine or tryptophan. Each record gives: clone size, J gene, D gene, V gene, CDR3 DNA, CDR3 protein. D genes are given only for firm matches. For some rows the clone size is stated as once, few or many, or as a class when expanded; others skip it.

>-|TRBJ2-3|-|TRBV18
TGTGCCAGCTCACCGGGCGCTAGCACAGATACGCAGTATTTT
CASSPGASTDTQYF
>once|TRBJ1-1|-|TRBV15
TGTGCCACCAGCAGAGATCGAGGAGTTAACACTGAAGCTTTCTTT
CATSRDRGVNTEAFF
>-|TRBJ2-7|TRBD2|TRBV7-9
TGTGCCAGCAGCCCGGGGGGGTACGAGCAGTACTTC
CASSPGGYEQYF
>-|TRBJ2-2|-|TRBV7-7
TGTGCCAGCAGAAACCGGGACACTTCGAACACCGGGGAGCTGTTTTTT
CASRNRDTSNTGELFF
>-|TRBJ2-5|-|TRBV5-5
TGTGCCAGCAGGGACACTAAGGTACTCCAAGAGACCCAGTACTTC
CASRDTKVLQETQYF
>-|TRBJ1-6|-|TRBV28
TGTGCCAGCAGTCCAGGCGCATCCTATAATTCACCCCTCCACTTT
CASSPGASYNSPLHF
>-|TRBJ1-2|-|TRBV6-1
TGTGCCAGCAGTGACGGACTGACCACGGGAGGCTACACCTTC
CASSDGLTTGGYTF
>-|TRBJ2-7|TRBD2|TRBV28
TGTGCCAGCAGTTCGGGACTAGCGGGACCCTACGAGCAGTACTTC
CASSSGLAGPYEQYF
>-|TRBJ1-1|-|TRBV6-5
TGTGCCAGCAGTTATGGGGGTCTGACGGCTGAAGCTTTCTTT
CASSYGGLTAEAFF
>once|TRBJ1-3|-|TRBV20-1
TGCAGTGCTAGTGTCGAGGGCCCCATATATTTT
CSASVEGPIYF
>-|TRBJ2-1|TRBD1|TRBV2
TGTGCCAGCAGTGAGCGGACAGGGCCTACAATGGATGAGCAGTTCTTC
CASSERTGPTMDEQFF
>once|TRBJ1-1|-|TRBV5-1
TGCGCCAGCAGCTTGGTTCCGGATTCGAACACTGAAGCTTTCTTT
CASSLVPDSNTEAFF
>-|TRBJ1-2|TRBD1|TRBV5-4
TGTGCCAGCAGCTCTGGGACAGGGTACTATGGCTACACCTTC
CASSSGTGYYGYTF
>-|TRBJ2-3|TRBD1|TRBV10-1
TGCGCCAGCAGTGGGGACAGGGTCGGTACGCAGTATTTT
CASSGDRVGTQYF
>-|TRBJ1-1|-|TRBV5-4
TGTGCCAGCAGCTTACTTGGGACCAACACTGAAGCTTTCTTT
CASSLLGTNTEAFF
>-|TRBJ2-1|TRBD1|TRBV6-6
TGTGCCAGCTCGAGGGGGAAACAGGGGAGTGACGAGCAGTTCTTC
CASSRGKQGSDEQFF
>-|TRBJ2-7|TRBD2|TRBV18
TGTGCCAGCTCGCAACGATACCGGGACACAAGGAGCGGGAGTCTCTACGAGCAGTACTTC
CASSQRYRDTRSGSLYEQYF
>-|TRBJ1-6|-|TRBV5-4
TGTGCCAGCAGTTTGGACCAAGGTATAGGGTCACCCCTCCACTTT
CASSLDQGIGSPLHF
>-|TRBJ2-3|TRBD2|TRBV14
TGTGCCAGCAGCCAAGGGTTCACTAGCGGGAGCTCAGATACGCAGTATTTT
CASSQGFTSGSSDTQYF
>-|TRBJ2-4|TRBD1|TRBV9
TGTGCCAGCAGCGTGGGGACAGGGGTGACGACCAAAAACATTCAGTACTTC
CASSVGTGVTTKNIQYF
>-|TRBJ2-1|-|TRBV2
TGTGCCAGCAGTGATGGACAGTACAATGAGCAGTTCTTC
CASSDGQYNEQFF
>-|TRBJ1-5|-|TRBV3-1/TRBV3-2
TGTGCCAGCAGCCAAGATCTTAGTATTGGTCAGCCCCAGCATTTT
CASSQDLSIGQPQHF
>-|TRBJ2-1|TRBD2|TRBV7-3
TGTGCCAGCAGCTTGACTAGCGGGGGATCTCCTTACAATGAGCAGTTCTTC
CASSLTSGGSPYNEQFF
>-|TRBJ1-5|-|TRBV6-1
TGTGCCAGCAGTGGATCGACCCAGTTAAGCAATCAGCCCCAGCATTTT
CASSGSTQLSNQPQHF
>-|TRBJ2-3|TRBD2|TRBV18
TGTGCCAGCTCGTGGACTAGCGCCTCCACAGATACGCAGTATTTT
CASSWTSASTDTQYF
>-|TRBJ1-1|TRBD1|TRBV4-2
TGTGCCAGCAGCCATGGGACAGGGCGCAACACTGAAGCTTTCTTT
CASSHGTGRNTEAFF
>-|TRBJ1-5|-|TRBV18
TGTGCCAGCTCACCGGGGGATAGCAATCAGCCCCAGCATTTT
CASSPGDSNQPQHF
>-|TRBJ2-7|TRBD2|TRBV20-1
TGCAGTGCTAGTAAGGCTAGCGGCTCCTACGAGCAGTACTTC
CSASKASGSYEQYF
>-|TRBJ2-5|TRBD2|TRBV6-6
TGTGCCAGCAGTCCGGGACTAGCGATTTGGGAGACCCAGTACTTC
CASSPGLAIWETQYF
>-|TRBJ2-7|-|TRBV5-1
TGCGCCAGCAGCCCCTTAGGGGTTTGGAAGTACTTC
CASSPLGVWKYF
>-|TRBJ1-2|-|TRBV5-4
TGTGCCAGCAGCTTGGGACCAAATGGCTACACCTTC
CASSLGPNGYTF
>-|TRBJ2-7|-|TRBV6-5
TGTGCCAGCAGGCCTCCGGGACTCTACGAGCAGTACTTC
CASRPPGLYEQYF
>-|TRBJ1-3|-|TRBV27
TGTGCCAGCAGTTCCACCCCGACAGGCTCTGGAAACACCATATATTTT
CASSSTPTGSGNTIYF
>-|TRBJ2-7|TRBD2|TRBV19
TGTGCCAGTAGTCCTTCCTTGCGGGAGGGCGACGAGCAGTACTTC
CASSPSLREGDEQYF
>once|TRBJ2-7|-|TRBV2
TGTGCCAGCAGTGATATCCTCTCCCGGGGGTATGAGCAGTACTTC
CASSDILSRGYEQYF
>-|TRBJ1-1|TRBD1|TRBV7-9
TGTGCCAGCAGCCCCCGGACAGGGGAAAACACTGAAGCTTTCTTT
CASSPRTGENTEAFF
>-|TRBJ2-1|-|TRBV21-1
TGTGCCAGCAGCACTGCTAGCGGGGACTACAATGAGCAGTTCTTC
CASSTASGDYNEQFF
>-|TRBJ2-3|-|TRBV6-6
TGTGCCAGCTCAGACAGGTGGGGGGATACGCAGTATTTT
CASSDRWGDTQYF
>-|TRBJ2-1|-|TRBV5-6
TGTGCCAGCATCGATTTAAAGTACAGCGACAATGAGCAGTTCTTC
CASIDLKYSDNEQFF
>-|TRBJ2-3|-|TRBV9
TGTGCCAGCAGCGTAGTGGCAGGGGGGACAGATACGCAGTATTTT
CASSVVAGGTDTQYF
>-|TRBJ1-5|-|TRBV6-5
TGTGCCAGCAGGGTCGGCGGCAATCAGCCCCAGCATTTT
CASRVGGNQPQHF
>-|TRBJ2-7|TRBD2|TRBV5-1
TGCGCCAGCAGTATCCCCCCGACTAGCGGAACCTACGAGCAGTACTTC
CASSIPPTSGTYEQYF